The present entry profiles one TCR beta chain with its context. This entry belongs to a study of blood T cell repertoires in COVID-19. Background on the study: COVID-19 samples collected from the United States, Italy and Spain covered acute and convalescent phases.

Study processing details: Researchers report that nucleated cell counts were estimated from reference gene primer amplification. The repertoire was sequenced with immunoSEQ multiplex PCR; TCRdb's copy has only in-frame clones and lacks some. Clone size and V and J calls were adopted from that table, with D and trimming inferred from the DNA. Of 130,000 or so clones listed, 70% to 80% are singletons. V was shortened by 6 bases and J by 6 bases, with 9 bases between the two germline ends. The CDR3 contains 11 residues. Germline V CDR1 and CDR2: MDHEN, SYDVKM. The receptor comes from a human donor in a cohort sampled during active COVID-19. Sequences were obtained from peripheral blood. This chain links TRBV28 with TRBJ2-7, with D perhaps matching TRBD2 (5 bases). CDR3 sequence: CASREGLEQYF. The CDR3 DNA reads TGTGCCAGCAGGGAAGGACTCGAGCAGTACTTC.